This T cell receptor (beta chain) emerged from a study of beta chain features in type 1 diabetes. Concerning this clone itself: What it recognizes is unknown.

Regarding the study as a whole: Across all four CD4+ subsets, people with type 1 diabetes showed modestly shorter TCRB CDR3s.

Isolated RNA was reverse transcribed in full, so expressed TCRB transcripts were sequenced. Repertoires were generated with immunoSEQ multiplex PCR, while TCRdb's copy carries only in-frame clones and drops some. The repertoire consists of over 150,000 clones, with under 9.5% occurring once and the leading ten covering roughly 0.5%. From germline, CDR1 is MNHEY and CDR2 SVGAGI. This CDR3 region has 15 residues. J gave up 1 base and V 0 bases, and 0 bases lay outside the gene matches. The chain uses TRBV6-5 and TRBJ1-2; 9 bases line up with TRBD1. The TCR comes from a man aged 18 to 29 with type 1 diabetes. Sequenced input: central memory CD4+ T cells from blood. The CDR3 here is CASSYSTGGNYGYTF. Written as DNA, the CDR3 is TGTGCCAGCAGTTACTCGACAGGGGGTAACTATGGCTACACCTTC.